The 20 T cell receptor beta chains below all came from one sample that was sequenced in a study of cytomegalovirus exposure and HLA in healthy donors. This PCR relied on a set of 60 Vbeta primers and 13 Jbeta primers. Assay: immunoSEQ multiplex PCR; the TCRdb copy retains only in-frame clones and omits some. This sample has around 180,000 clones; 70% to 80% occur once, and the top ten carry roughly 0.64%. The sample was PBMCs. Source of these receptors: a woman aged 35 to 49 in good health and CMV-seronegative.

This clone was seen only a few times. J is TRBJ1-2 and V is TRBV7-9; 8 bases agree with TRBD1. There are 14 residues in the CDR3. Trimming cost V 1 base and J 8 bases; bases outside gene matches: 6. Germline CDR1 reads SEHNR; CDR2 reads FQNEAQ (reference sequence). This CDR3 reads CASSLGTGIGGYTF. CDR3 DNA sequence: TGTGCCAGCAGCTTAGGGACAGGGATAGGAGGCTACACCTTC.

V and J are TRBV7-9 and TRBJ1-1; D unclear. The CDR3 length is 14 residues. V was clipped by 5 bases and J by 0 bases, with 10 bases between them. Looked up from germline, CDR1 is SEHNR and CDR2 is FQNEAQ (reference sequence). The CDR3 protein is CASSPPTMNTEAFF. The CDR3 coding sequence is TGTGCCAGCAGCCCCCCCACAATGAACACTGAAGCTTTCTTT. The entire variable domain, with the rest obtained from reference TRBV7-9 and TRBJ1-1, is as follows: DTGVSQNPRHKITKRGQNVTFRCDPISEHNRLYWYRQTLGQGPEFLTYFQNEAQLEKSRLLSDRFSAERPKGSFSTLEIQRTEQGDSAMYLCASSPPTMNTEAFFGQGTRLTVV.

DNA for the CDR3: TGTGCCAGCAGCGCACTCAACTTCGCTGAAGCTTTCTTT. It translates to CASSALNFAEAFF. The rearrangement links TRBV9 to TRBJ1-1, with D unresolved. V lost 3 bases and J 6 bases, leaving 12 bases between the germline ends. Germline V CDR1 and CDR2: SGDLS, YYNGEE. The CDR3 totals 13 residues.

V and J are TRBV6-1 and TRBJ1-1; maybe TRBD1 (5 bases). CDR1 and CDR2 (germline): MNHNS, SASEGT. V dropped 1 base and J dropped 7 bases, with 19 bases sitting between them. There are 16 residues in the CDR3. Here the CDR3 DNA reads TGTGCCAGCAGTGAAGGGGTAGGAGGGGCGAGAGGTGAAGCTTTCTTT. This translates into CASSEGVGGARGEAFF.

This clone was found once. This rearrangement joins TRBV9 to TRBJ2-1; TRBD1 matches 10 bases. Germline assignment: CDR1 SGDLS and CDR2 YYNGEE. CDR3 length: 15 amino acids. V trimming: 4 bases; J trimming: 3 bases; junction bases outside the gene matches: 4. CDR3 in DNA: TGTGCCAGCAGCCGCGGACAGGGGGGCTACAATGAGCAGTTCTTC. As protein: CASSRGQGGYNEQFF. The full variable domain, completed using reference TRBV9 and TRBJ2-1, is DSGVTQTPKHLITATGQRVTLRCSPRSGDLSVYWYQQSLDQGLQFLIQYYNGEERAKGNILERFSAQQFPDLHSELNLSSLELGDSALYFCASSRGQGGYNEQFFGPGTRLTVL.

This chain connects TRBV30 to TRBJ2-2; TRBD2 aligns across 16 bases. From germline, CDR1 is GTSNPN and CDR2 SVGIG (reference sequence). The ends lost 0 bases at V and 2 bases at J; junction bases unmatched: 12. This CDR3 contains 21 residues. The CDR3 nucleotides read TGTGCCTGGAGTGTAAGGGGATCGGGGACTAGCGGGAGGGAAAACACCGGGGAGCTGTTTTTT. It yields the protein CAWSVRGSGTSGRENTGELFF. Using reference TRBV30 and TRBJ2-2 for the parts outside the CDR3, the full variable domain is SQTIHQWPATLVQPVGSPLSLECTVEGTSNPNLYWYRQAAGRGLQLLFYSVGIGQISSEVPQNLSASRPQDRQFILSSKKLLLSDSGFYLCAWSVRGSGTSGRENTGELFFGEGSRLTVL.

The chain has TRBV19 and TRBJ2-2, with a tentative D call TRBD2 (7 bases). CDR3 size: 15 residues. Germline V gives CDR1 LNHDA, CDR2 SQIVND (reference sequence). Trimming shortened V by 3 bases and J by 2 bases, and 10 bases separated the two germline ends. The CDR3 here is CASSMGGGNTGELFF. The DNA of the CDR3 is TGTGCCAGTAGTATGGGAGGGGGAAACACCGGGGAGCTGTTTTTT.

The chain recombines TRBV5-1 with TRBJ1-2, with 7 bases that match TRBD1. Germline V CDR1 and CDR2: SGHRS, YFSETQ. The V gene end was trimmed by 0 bases and the J gene end by 7 bases; junction bases not matched to a gene: 3. The CDR3 is 13 residues long. The CDR3 loop is CASSLEGAGGYTF. CDR3 coding DNA: TGCGCCAGCAGCTTGGAGGGGGCTGGTGGCTACACCTTC.

The rearrangement links TRBV29-1 to TRBJ2-5, with TRBD1 matching 7 bases. Germline CDR1 is SQVTM and CDR2 is ANQGSEA. The CDR3 sequence is 13 residues long. J lost 3 bases, V lost 7 bases, and 8 bases had no gene match. In DNA form, the CDR3 reads TGCAGCGCATACCGGGACAGAAAAGAGACCCAGTACTTC. Protein sequence: CSAYRDRKETQYF.

The gene calls are TRBV11-3 and TRBJ2-3, with D perhaps matching TRBD1 (7 bases). The CDR3 runs 14 residues. V was clipped by 6 bases and J by 5 bases, with 15 bases between them. Germline loops: CDR1 SGHNT, CDR2 YENEEA. CDR3 sequence reads: CASSYGTAGDTQYF. In DNA form, the CDR3 reads TGTGCCAGCAGTTACGGGACAGCGGGAGATACGCAGTATTTT.

This clone showed up just a few times. V gene TRBV5-6 combines with J gene TRBJ2-3; weak D call: TRBD1 (5 bases). Germline-derived CDR1 and CDR2 are SGHDT and YYEEEE. V lost 4 bases, J lost 2 bases, and 14 bases lay in between. This CDR3 has 15 residues. The CDR3 region is CASSARQIYTDTQYF. The CDR3 coding sequence is TGTGCCAGCAGCGCAAGACAGATTTACACAGATACGCAGTATTTT.

V gene TRBV27 combines with J gene TRBJ1-4, with a tentative D call TRBD1 (6 bases). Germline-derived CDR1 and CDR2 are MNHEY and SMNVEV (reference sequence). There are 15 residues in the CDR3. Trimming left V 3 bases short and J 7 bases short, with 15 bases between. CDR3 nucleotides: TGTGCCAGCAGTTTCCTGGGCAGGGGTGGTGAAAAACTGTTTTTT. It yields the protein CASSFLGRGGEKLFF.

This sequence joins TRBV7-8 and TRBJ2-7; TRBD1 might be the D (6 bases). The CDR3 extends over 16 amino acids. The germline gives CDR1 SGHVS, CDR2 FQNEAQ. The V and J ends lost 2 bases and 3 bases respectively, with 17 bases between them. CDR3 amino acids: CASSLRPLDRNYEQYF. The CDR3 coding sequence is TGTGCCAGCAGCTTAAGGCCTCTGGACAGAAACTACGAGCAGTACTTC.

J is TRBJ2-5 and V is TRBV5-4; possible D gene TRBD2, 6 bases. This CDR3 spans 14 amino acids. CDR1 is SGHNT and CDR2 is YYREEE in the germline V gene (reference sequence). The V end was cut by 3 bases, the J end by 0 bases, with 9 bases between. The CDR3 reads CASSSASDQETQYF. The CDR3, as DNA: TGTGCCAGCAGCTCAGCTAGCGACCAAGAGACCCAGTACTTC. Full variable domain (remainder filled in from reference TRBV5-4 and TRBJ2-5): ETGVTQSPTHLIKTRGQQVTLRCSSQSGHNTVSWYQQALGQGPQFIFQYYREEENGRGNFPPRFSGLQFPNYSSELNVNALELDDSALYLCASSSASDQETQYFGPGTRLLVL.

V and J are TRBV4-1 and TRBJ1-4; unclear D gene. The CDR3 sequence is 15 residues long. Trimming removed 1 base at V and 0 bases at J, with 6 bases between. Germline values: CDR1 MGHRA, CDR2 YSYEKL. The CDR3 DNA follows: TGCGCCAGCAGCCAAGGCCAGTCAACTAATGAAAAACTGTTTTTT. This codes for CASSQGQSTNEKLFF.

The rearrangement joins TRBV5-1 to TRBJ2-1, with D perhaps TRBD2 (6 bases). From germline, CDR1 is SGHRS and CDR2 YFSETQ. This CDR3 contains 15 residues. Trimming stripped 1 base from V and 2 bases from J, with 10 bases between. CDR3 amino acids: CASSLLSSAYNEQFF. The CDR3 coding sequence is TGCGCCAGCAGCTTGTTATCTAGCGCCTACAATGAGCAGTTCTTC. The whole variable domain, remainder taken from reference TRBV5-1 and TRBJ2-1, is KAGVTQTPRYLIKTRGQQVTLSCSPISGHRSVSWYQQTPGQGLQFLFEYFSETQRNKGNFPGRFSGRQFSNSRSEMNVSTLELGDSALYLCASSLLSSAYNEQFFGPGTRLTVL.

The J gene is TRBJ1-1, the V gene TRBV6-1, with TRBD1 identical over 8 bases. The V and J ends lost 6 bases and 3 bases, in that order; junction bases with no gene match: 3. The V gene's germline CDR1 is MNHNS and CDR2 SASEGT. The CDR3 runs to 13 residues. In DNA, the CDR3 is TGTGCCAGCAGCGCAGGGGGCCACACTGAAGCTTTCTTT. Its protein product is CASSAGGHTEAFF.

J is TRBJ1-2 and V is TRBV28, with 10 bases lining up with TRBD1. The length of the CDR3 is 16 residues. The trim removed 5 bases at V and 4 bases at J, leaving 10 bases unmatched. Germline V lookup: CDR1 MDHEN, CDR2 SYDVKM. The CDR3 sequence is CASSPPGGQGSYGYTF. The CDR3 bases are TGTGCCAGCAGTCCCCCGGGGGGACAGGGGAGCTATGGCTACACCTTC.

This chain joins TRBV5-4 and TRBJ1-2, with D hard to call. The CDR3 length is 15 residues. V was cut by 1 base and J by 3 bases, with 13 bases left in between. Germline values: CDR1 SGHNT, CDR2 YYREEE (reference sequence). The CDR3 loop is CASSLSRGVDYGYTF. The CDR3 nucleotides are TGTGCCAGCAGCTTGAGTCGAGGTGTCGACTATGGCTACACCTTC.

This clone was seen just once. The chain uses TRBV5-1 and TRBJ1-6, with a possible D match to TRBD1 (6 bases). V was clipped by 4 bases and J by 7 bases, with 12 bases between them. Germline V gives CDR1 SGHRS, CDR2 YFSETQ. CDR3 length: 14 residues. Here the CDR3 reads CASSLDRINSPLHF. The CDR3 DNA reads as TGCGCCAGCAGCCTTGACAGGATCAATTCACCCCTCCACTTT.